This entry features one TCR beta chain sequence. Its antigen remains unidentified. This sample stems from a study of cytotoxic CD8 clonotypes in ibrutinib-treated CLL. Notes on the study in general: At baseline, clonality was higher than in age-matched healthy donors and correlated with CD8+ counts. The clonality went up when patients responded to ibrutinib and dropped back toward baseline at progression.

Frozen-stored PBMCs produced about 2 micrograms of genomic DNA for TCR beta libraries. Per the germline V gene, CDR1 is SEHNR and CDR2 is FQNEAQ (reference sequence). The CDR3 sequence is 13 residues long. V was trimmed by 3 bases and J by 3 bases, leaving 9 bases between them. Some clones are missing from TCRdb's copy, which holds only in-frame ones; the method was immunoSEQ multiplex PCR. The sample records about 140,000 clones, around 77% being singletons. The clonotype comes from a human donor with chronic lymphocytic leukemia. The rearrangement uses TRBV7-9 and TRBJ2-7, with D perhaps TRBD2 (5 bases). The material sequenced was PBMCs, taken after 12 months of ibrutinib treatment. The CDR3 nucleotides read TGTGCCAGCAGCTTCGACGGGGACTACGAGCAGTACTTC. The encoded protein is CASSFDGDYEQYF.